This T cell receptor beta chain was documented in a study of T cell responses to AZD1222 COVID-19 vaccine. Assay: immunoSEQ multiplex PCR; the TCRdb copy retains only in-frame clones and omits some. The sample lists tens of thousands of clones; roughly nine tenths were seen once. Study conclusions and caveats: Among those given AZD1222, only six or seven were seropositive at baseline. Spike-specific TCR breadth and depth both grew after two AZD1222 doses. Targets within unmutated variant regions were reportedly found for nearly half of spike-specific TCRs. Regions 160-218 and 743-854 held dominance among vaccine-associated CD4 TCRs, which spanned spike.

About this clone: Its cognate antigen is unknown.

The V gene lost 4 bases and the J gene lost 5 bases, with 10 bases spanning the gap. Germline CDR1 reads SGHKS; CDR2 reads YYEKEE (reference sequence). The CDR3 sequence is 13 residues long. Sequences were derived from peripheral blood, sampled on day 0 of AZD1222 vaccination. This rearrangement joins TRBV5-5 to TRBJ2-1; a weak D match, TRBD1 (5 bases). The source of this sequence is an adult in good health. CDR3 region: CASSELRDNEQFF. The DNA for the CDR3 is TGTGCCAGCAGCGAGCTCAGGGACAATGAGCAGTTCTTC. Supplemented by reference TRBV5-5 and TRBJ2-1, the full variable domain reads DAGVTQSPTHLIKTRGQQVTLRCSPISGHKSVSWYQQVLGQGPQFIFQYYEKEERGRGNFPDRFSARQFPNYSSELNVNALLLGDSALYLCASSELRDNEQFFGPGTRLTVL.